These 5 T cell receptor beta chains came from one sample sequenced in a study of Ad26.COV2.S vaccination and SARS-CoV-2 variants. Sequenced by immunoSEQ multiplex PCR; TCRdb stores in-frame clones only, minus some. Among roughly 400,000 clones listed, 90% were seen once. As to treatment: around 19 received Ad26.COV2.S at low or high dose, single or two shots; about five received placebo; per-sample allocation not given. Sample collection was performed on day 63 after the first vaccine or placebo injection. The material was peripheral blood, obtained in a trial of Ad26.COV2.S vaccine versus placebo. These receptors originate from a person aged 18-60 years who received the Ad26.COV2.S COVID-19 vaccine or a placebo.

The CDR3, as DNA: TGTGCCAGTAGTTTGGGGGGCTCCTACGAGCAGTACTTC. Translated: CASSLGGSYEQYF. The chain employs TRBV19 and TRBJ2-7, with a weak D call TRBD2 (6 bases). The V and J ends lost 5 bases and 0 bases respectively, with 8 bases between them. The CDR3 spans 13 residues. The germline V gene has CDR1 LNHDA and CDR2 SQIVND (reference sequence).

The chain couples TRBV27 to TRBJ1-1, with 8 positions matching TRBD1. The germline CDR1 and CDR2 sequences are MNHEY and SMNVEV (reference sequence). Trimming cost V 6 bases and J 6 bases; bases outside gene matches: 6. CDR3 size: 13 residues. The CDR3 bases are TGTGCCAGCAGGTCTTCGGACAGGGCTGAAGCTTTCTTT. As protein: CASRSSDRAEAFF.

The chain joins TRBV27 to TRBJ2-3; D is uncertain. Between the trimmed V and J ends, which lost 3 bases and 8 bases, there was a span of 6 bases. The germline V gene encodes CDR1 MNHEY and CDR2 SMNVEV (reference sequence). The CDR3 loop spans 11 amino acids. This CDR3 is CASSFVGTQYF. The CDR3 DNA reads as TGTGCCAGCAGTTTCGTGGGTACGCAGTATTTT.

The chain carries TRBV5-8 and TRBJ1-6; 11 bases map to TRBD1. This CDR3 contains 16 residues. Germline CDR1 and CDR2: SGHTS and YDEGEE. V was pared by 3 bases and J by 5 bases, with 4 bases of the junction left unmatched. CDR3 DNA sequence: TGTGCCAGCAGCTCGGGACAGGGGGTCCATAATTCACCCCTCCACTTT. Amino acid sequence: CASSSGQGVHNSPLHF.

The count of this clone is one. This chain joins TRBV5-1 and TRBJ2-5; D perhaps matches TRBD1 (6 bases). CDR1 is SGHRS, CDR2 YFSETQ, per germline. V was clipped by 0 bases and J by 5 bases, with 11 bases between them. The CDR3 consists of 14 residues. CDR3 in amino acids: CASSLVGGLETQYF. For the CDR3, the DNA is TGCGCCAGCAGCTTGGTTGGGGGCTTGGAGACCCAGTACTTC.